This T cell receptor beta chain was obtained from a study of CXCR3-negative and CXCR3-positive naive CD8 T cells. Study-wide points: Naive cells positive for CXCR3 carried more hydrophobic TRB CDR3s than CXCR3-negative ones. The study found comparably high diversity in both naive subsets and much lower diversity in memory CD8+ cells. Naive subsets displayed similar surface CD5, and TCR strength was inferred from TRB CDR3 properties.

Comment on this clonotype: No antigen is known for it.

Via 5' RACE with UMI labels, TRB cDNA libraries were prepared. From its re-call of the 5' RACE reads, TCRdb lists each CDR3 protein once, without DNA. Its listing shows 20,000 to 30,000 distinct CDR3 sequences. CDR1 is SGHDN, CDR2 FVKESK, per germline. CDR3 length: 13 amino acids. The sequence was obtained from a human donor in good health. Some clones in this sample may be carry-over from other donors' samples. The V and J genes are TRBV14 and TRBJ2-7. Sample: naive CXCR3- CD8+ T cells from blood. Subset reported: CD45RO-CCR7+CD27+CD95- naive CD8+ T cells lacking CXCR3 (TNR3-). The CDR3 sequence: CASSQANRYEQYF.